A selection of T cell receptor beta chains follows, all from one sample in a study of blood T cells in healthy people across ages. TCRdb re-analysed the 5' RACE reads in MiXCR, keeping a single row per CDR3 protein. The sample has around 1,900,000 distinct CDR3 sequences, about two fifths seen once. The sequenced sample consisted of blood. These TCRs come from a human donor in good health. CDR3s include the opening cysteine and the closing phenylalanine or tryptophan.

V,CDR3
TRBV4-2,CASNRGDTGELFF
TRBV6-4,CASSEGTSVTGELFF
TRBV7-9,CASSLFGANTEAFF
TRBV6-1,CAGSETGWDGYTF
TRBV29-1,CSVMWGAGRNEQYF
TRBV6-1,CASAGLAGSSYEQYF
TRBV2,CASSVGLQGYGYTF
TRBV9,CASSVGQSSYNEQFF
TRBV6-4,CASRLEPGGNSPLHF
TRBV7-3,CASSLTSSYNVQFF
TRBV11-2,CASSLVWGGREQFF
TRBV29-1,CSVGGGDRAYEQYF
TRBV20-1,CSASHLAYGYTF
TRBV28,CASSPRTDYYGYTF
TRBV7-8,CASSAYRDLNTYEQYF
TRBV29-1,CSVVPGDYGYTF
TRBV20-1,CSARLRGAQYNEQFF
TRBV6-2/TRBV6-3,CASRPLQDYNSPLHF
TRBV20-1,CSVLAGDFSYEQYF
TRBV20-1,CSAFLFQPSYEQYF
TRBV28,CASRPTGYQLQHF
TRBV29-1,CSFEIQGDTQYF